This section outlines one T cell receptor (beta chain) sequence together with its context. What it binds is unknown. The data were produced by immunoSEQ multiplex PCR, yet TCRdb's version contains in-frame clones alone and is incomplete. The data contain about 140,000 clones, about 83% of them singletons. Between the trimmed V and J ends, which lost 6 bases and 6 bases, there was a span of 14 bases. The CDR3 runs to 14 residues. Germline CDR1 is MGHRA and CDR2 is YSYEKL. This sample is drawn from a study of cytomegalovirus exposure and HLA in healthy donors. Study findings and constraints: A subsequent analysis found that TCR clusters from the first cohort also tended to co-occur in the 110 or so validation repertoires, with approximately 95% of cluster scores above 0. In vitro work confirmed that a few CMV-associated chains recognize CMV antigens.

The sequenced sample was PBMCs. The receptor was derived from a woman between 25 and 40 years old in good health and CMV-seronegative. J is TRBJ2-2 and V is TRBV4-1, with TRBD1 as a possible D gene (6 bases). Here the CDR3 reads CASRLQGWAGELFF. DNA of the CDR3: TGCGCCAGCAGGTTACAGGGATGGGCCGGGGAGCTGTTTTTT.